The 20 T cell receptor beta chains listed next were all sequenced from one sample in a study of T cell responses to AZD1222 COVID-19 vaccine. Some clones are missing from TCRdb's copy, which holds only in-frame ones; the method was immunoSEQ multiplex PCR. This sample yields around 150,000 clones, of which around 94% are seen a single time; roughly 5.6% belongs to the top ten. The source was peripheral blood, collected 28 days after the second AZD1222 dose. These receptors were taken from an adult who received the AZD1222 COVID-19 vaccine.

This clone was picked up a small number of times. V usage is TRBV4-1 and J usage is TRBJ2-5; the D gene is possibly TRBD2 (5 bases). The CDR3 loop spans 15 amino acids. Trimming took 2 bases from V and 8 from J, leaving 18 bases between them. The germline CDR1 and CDR2 sequences are MGHRA and YSYEKL. This CDR3 reads CASSQTGSSGITQYF. Written as DNA, the CDR3 is TGCGCCAGCAGCCAAACGGGATCCTCCGGGATAACCCAGTACTTC.

V is TRBV6-2 or TRBV6-3 and J is TRBJ2-1; 7 bases fit TRBD2. CDR1 and CDR2 from the germline V gene are MNHEY and SVGEGT. This CDR3 contains 13 residues. With 0 bases clipped from V and 13 bases from J, the junction kept 6 bases outside the gene matches. CDR3 sequence (DNA): TGTGCCAGCAGTTACTCTCTGGCGGGAGAACAGTTCTTC. It codes for CASSYSLAGEQFF.

The count of this clone is one. The chain recombines TRBV6-6 with TRBJ1-3; 7 bases align to TRBD1. CDR3 length equals 16 residues. Germline CDR1 is MNHNY and CDR2 is SVGAGI (reference sequence). With 5 bases clipped from V and 9 bases from J, the junction kept 16 bases outside the gene matches. CDR3 protein: CASSTLDRSGGGTIYF. The CDR3 region has the DNA TGTGCCAGCAGTACTTTGGACAGGAGTGGTGGTGGCACCATATATTTT.

The rearrangement links TRBV19 to TRBJ1-5; TRBD1 matches 8 bases. The CDR3 covers 16 residues. Germline-derived CDR1 and CDR2 are LNHDA and SQIVND (reference sequence). V was clipped by 6 bases and J by 6 bases; unmatched bases: 13. In DNA form, the CDR3 reads TGTGCCAGTAGGCCTCTCGACAGGGGCCGAGGTCAGCCCCAGCATTTT. Encoded protein: CASRPLDRGRGQPQHF.

The chain recombines TRBV6-2 or TRBV6-3 with TRBJ1-2; weak D call: TRBD1 (6 bases). V was trimmed by 2 bases and J by 3 bases, leaving 10 bases between them. CDR3 size: 14 residues. Germline V gene lookup returns CDR1 MNHEY and CDR2 SVGEGT. This CDR3 is CASSYVTGYYGYTF. As DNA, the CDR3 is TGTGCCAGCAGTTACGTGACAGGCTACTATGGCTACACCTTC.

This clone was seen just once. The V gene is TRBV24-1, the J gene TRBJ2-2; 11 bases agree with TRBD1. Germline V gene lookup returns CDR1 KGHDR and CDR2 SFDVKD. V lost 4 bases, J lost 6 bases, and 6 bases stayed unmatched. The length of the CDR3 is 16 residues. CDR3 nucleotide sequence: TGTGCCACCAGTGACCCCGGACAGGGGGCAGCCGGGGAGCTGTTTTTT. This encodes CATSDPGQGAAGELFF.

V usage is TRBV2 and J usage is TRBJ1-2; D may be TRBD1 (5 bases). Germline CDR1 and CDR2: SNHLY and FYNNEI. This CDR3 is 16 amino acids long. V was clipped by 4 bases and J by 2 bases, with 17 bases between them. CDR3 amino acids: CASSVVLGGTNYGYTF. The CDR3 nucleotides read TGTGCCAGCAGTGTGGTTCTGGGGGGAACAAACTATGGCTACACCTTC.

This chain joins TRBV7-8 and TRBJ1-1; perhaps TRBD1 as D (6 bases). The germline V and J ends were trimmed by 5 bases and 3 bases, with 16 bases remaining between them. CDR3 length: 15 amino acids. Germline CDR1 SGHVS, CDR2 FQNEAQ. CDR3 region: CASSPRAGAYTEAFF. CDR3 nucleotides: TGTGCCAGCAGCCCTAGGGCAGGGGCGTACACTGAAGCTTTCTTT.

The chain recombines TRBV7-3 with TRBJ1-1; D gene ambiguous. From germline, CDR1 is SGHTA and CDR2 FQGTGA. The CDR3 contains 13 residues. Trimming pared 6 bases from V and 1 base from J, leaving 9 bases between. CDR3 sequence reads: CASRFPGNTEAFF. CDR3 in DNA: TGTGCCAGCAGGTTTCCAGGGAACACTGAAGCTTTCTTT.

The gene calls are TRBV3-1 (or the pseudogene TRBV3-2) and TRBJ2-4, with a weak D call TRBD1 (6 bases). The CDR3 contains 15 residues. Per germline, CDR1 LGHDT and CDR2 YNNKEL (reference sequence). V was clipped by 4 bases and J by 0 bases, with 10 bases between them. Here the CDR3 DNA reads TGTGCCAGCAGCCGAAGGACAGCAGCCAAAAACATTCAGTACTTC. This gives the protein CASSRRTAAKNIQYF.

As for this clone: At one of its ends the junction is not consistent with the germline gene, which may arise from a read error. The genes are TRBV7-8 and TRBJ2-7; the D gene is possibly TRBD2 (5 bases). CDR1 and CDR2 from the germline V gene are SGHVS and FQNEAQ. The CDR3 has 15 residues. The CDR3 protein is CASSLASDGGFEQYF. The CDR3 bases are TGTGCCAGCAGCCTAGCAAGCGACGGCGGGTTTGAGCAGTACTTC. Supplemented by reference TRBV7-8 and TRBJ2-7, the full variable domain reads GAGVSQSPRYKVAKRGQDVALRCDPISGHVSLFWYQQALGQGPEFLTYFQNEAQLDKSGLPSDRFFAERPEGSVSTLKIQRTQQEDSAVYLCASSLASDGGFEQYFGPGTRLTVT.

For the CDR3, the DNA is TGTGCCAGCTCACCACCCCCCGGGGAAGGCTATGGCTACACCTTC. Its translation: CASSPPPGEGYGYTF. The genes are TRBV18 and TRBJ1-2, with unresolved D. The CDR3 has 15 residues. Germline lookup yields CDR1 KGHSH and CDR2 LQKENI. V was cut by 0 bases and J by 4 bases, with 12 bases left in between.

V is TRBV10-3 and J is TRBJ1-3; TRBD1 aligns across 10 bases. Trimming at V came to 8 bases and at J to 4 bases, leaving 2 bases not matched to a gene. Looked up from germline, CDR1 is ENHRY and CDR2 is SYGVKD. This CDR3 has 13 amino acids. The CDR3, as DNA: TGTGCCATCGGGGACAGGGGAGGAAACACCATATATTTT. Its translation is CAIGDRGGNTIYF.

CDR3 in DNA: TGTGCCAGCAGTGAGTGGGGGAGCTCCTACAATGAGCAGTTCTTC. This codes for CASSEWGSSYNEQFF. This chain joins TRBV2 and TRBJ2-1; perhaps D is TRBD1 or TRBD2 (5 bases each). V was cut by 3 bases and J by 0 bases, with 9 bases left in between. This CDR3 comprises 15 residues. The germline CDR1 and CDR2 sequences are SNHLY and FYNNEI.

The rearrangement uses TRBV30 and TRBJ2-1; 11 bases align to TRBD2. The CDR3 length is 16 residues. J gave up 4 bases and V 3 bases, and 8 bases lay outside the gene matches. Germline CDR1 and CDR2: GTSNPN and SVGIG (reference sequence). The CDR3 sequence: CAWSGGTSGEYNEQFF. CDR3 nucleotide sequence: TGTGCCTGGAGCGGCGGGACTAGCGGAGAATACAATGAGCAGTTCTTC.

The chain has TRBV5-1 and TRBJ1-4, with a weak D call TRBD1 (6 bases). The length of the CDR3 is 15 residues. CDR1 is SGHRS and CDR2 is YFSETQ in the germline V gene. Trimming took off 1 base at V and 5 bases at J, with 12 bases between the two ends. DNA for the CDR3: TGCGCCAGCAGCTTGAATCGGGGGGCCAATGAAAAACTGTTTTTT. Encoded protein: CASSLNRGANEKLFF.

The chain couples TRBV5-5 to TRBJ1-1; D perhaps matches TRBD1 (6 bases). V was shortened by 4 bases and J by 5 bases, with 12 bases between the two germline ends. Germline CDR1 and CDR2: SGHKS and YYEKEE (reference sequence). The CDR3 sequence is 13 residues long. In nucleotides, the CDR3 is TGTGCCAGCAGCACTACAGGGAGTACTGAAGCTTTCTTT. Its translation is CASSTTGSTEAFF.

The V and J genes are TRBV19 and TRBJ1-5; tentative D call: TRBD1 (6 bases). The CDR3 is made up of 15 amino acids. Trimming removed 4 bases at V and 7 bases at J, with 17 bases between. Germline V gives CDR1 LNHDA, CDR2 SQIVND (reference sequence). This chain's CDR3 is CASSRAGALRQPQHF. For the CDR3, the DNA is TGTGCCAGTAGTAGGGCAGGGGCCTTGCGGCAGCCCCAGCATTTT.

This chain links TRBV4-3 with TRBJ2-7; D remains ambiguous. Germline V gene lookup returns CDR1 LGHNA and CDR2 YSLEER. Trimming pared 2 bases from V and 3 bases from J, leaving 11 bases between. The CDR3 loop spans 14 amino acids. The CDR3 DNA reads as TGCGCCAGCAGCCAACGAGTTGGGGTCTACGAGCAGTACTTC. This gives the protein CASSQRVGVYEQYF.

The CDR3 spells CASSLRDRAGYGYTF. The CDR3 nucleotides read TGTGCCAGCAGTTTAAGGGACAGGGCAGGCTATGGCTACACCTTC. V is TRBV28 and J is TRBJ1-2; TRBD1 matches 9 bases. CDR1 and CDR2 (germline): MDHEN, SYDVKM. V shed 2 bases and J 4 bases; nucleotides not matched to a gene: 5. The CDR3 runs 15 residues.